This T cell receptor beta chain was sequenced for a study of human T cells and chemical hapten exposure. The library labeled individual cDNA molecules by adding unique molecular identifiers to them. TCRdb ran MiXCR on the RACE reads and lists one entry per CDR3 protein. This sample has roughly 200,000 distinct CDR3 sequences; about 22% occur once, and the top ten carry approximately 6.4%. This clonotype has ten or more counts. Its cognate antigen is unknown. The junction departs from germline at one end; a sequencing error may be responsible. Notes on the study in general: Since the donors had alopecia, their immune response may not be the same as that of healthy people. Against controls, expanded TCRs gave rise to significantly more large CDR3 similarity clusters.

The sample's time point: patch test 1, 2 weeks after DPC sensitization. Specified treatment: therapeutic diphenylcyclopropenone sensitization with weekly scalp DPC. The CDR3 has 15 residues. Germline V gives CDR1 DFQATT, CDR2 SNEGSKA (reference sequence). The rearrangement joins TRBV20-1 to TRBJ2-1, with 8 nucleotides matching TRBD2. The sample in question was whole blood, obtained in connection with sensitization to the hapten diphenylcyclopropenone (DPC). The sequence was obtained from a woman aged 45-59 years with alopecia areata. Some clones in this sample may be carry-over from other donors' samples. CDR3 in DNA: TGCAGTGCGGGCTCCAGCGGGAGCTCCCACAATGAGCAGTTCTTC. Amino acid sequence: CSAGSSGSSHNEQFF.